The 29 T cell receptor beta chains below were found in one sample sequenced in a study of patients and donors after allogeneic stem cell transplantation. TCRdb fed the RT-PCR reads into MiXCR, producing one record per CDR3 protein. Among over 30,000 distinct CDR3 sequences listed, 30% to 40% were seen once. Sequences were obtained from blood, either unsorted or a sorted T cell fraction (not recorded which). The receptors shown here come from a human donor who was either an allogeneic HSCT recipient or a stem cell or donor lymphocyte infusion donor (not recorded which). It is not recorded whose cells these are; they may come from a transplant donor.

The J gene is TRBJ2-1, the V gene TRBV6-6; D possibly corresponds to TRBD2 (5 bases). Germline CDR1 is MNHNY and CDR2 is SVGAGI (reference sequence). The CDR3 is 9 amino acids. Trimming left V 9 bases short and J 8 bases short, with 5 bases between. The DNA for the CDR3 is TGTGCCAGGAGGGATGAGCAGTTCTTC. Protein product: CARRDEQFF.

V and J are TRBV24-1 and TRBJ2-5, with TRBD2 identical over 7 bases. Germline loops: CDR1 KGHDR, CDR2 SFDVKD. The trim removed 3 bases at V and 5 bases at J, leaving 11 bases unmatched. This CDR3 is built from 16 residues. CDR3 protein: CATSDETRGGLETQYF. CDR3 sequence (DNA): TGTGCCACCAGTGATGAGACCCGCGGGGGTTTGGAGACCCAGTACTTC.

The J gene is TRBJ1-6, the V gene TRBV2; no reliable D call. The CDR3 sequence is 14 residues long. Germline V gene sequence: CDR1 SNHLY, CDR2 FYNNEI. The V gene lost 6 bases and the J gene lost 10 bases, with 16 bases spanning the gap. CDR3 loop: CASSPSIGGSPLHF. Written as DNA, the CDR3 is TGTGCCAGCAGCCCCAGTATTGGAGGCTCACCCCTCCACTTT.

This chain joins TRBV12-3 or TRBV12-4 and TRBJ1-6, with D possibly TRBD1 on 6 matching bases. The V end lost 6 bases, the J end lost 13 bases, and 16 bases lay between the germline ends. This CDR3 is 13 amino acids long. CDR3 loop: CASRPLQGQPLHF. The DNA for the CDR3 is TGTGCCAGCAGACCCTTACAGGGTCAGCCCCTCCACTTT.

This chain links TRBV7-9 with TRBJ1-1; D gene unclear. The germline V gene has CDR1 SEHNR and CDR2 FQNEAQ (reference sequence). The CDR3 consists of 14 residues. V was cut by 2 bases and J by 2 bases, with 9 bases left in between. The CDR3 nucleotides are TGTGCCAGCAGCTTATTAGGCGCCAACACTGAAGCTTTCTTT. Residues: CASSLLGANTEAFF.

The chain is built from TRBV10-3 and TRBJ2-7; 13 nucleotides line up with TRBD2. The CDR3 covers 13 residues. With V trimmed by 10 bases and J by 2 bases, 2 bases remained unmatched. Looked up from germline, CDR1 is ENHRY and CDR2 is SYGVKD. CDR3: CATGTSGTYEQYF. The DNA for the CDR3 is TGTGCCACCGGGACTAGCGGGACCTACGAGCAGTACTTC.

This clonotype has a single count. CDR3 in amino acids: CASSFQGYGYTF. CDR3 sequence (DNA): TGTGCCAGCAGTTTTCAGGGGTATGGCTACACCTTC. V and J are TRBV12-3 or TRBV12-4 and TRBJ1-2, with D tentatively TRBD1 (6 bases). The germline V and J ends were trimmed by 3 bases and 5 bases, with 7 bases remaining between them. There are 12 residues in the CDR3.

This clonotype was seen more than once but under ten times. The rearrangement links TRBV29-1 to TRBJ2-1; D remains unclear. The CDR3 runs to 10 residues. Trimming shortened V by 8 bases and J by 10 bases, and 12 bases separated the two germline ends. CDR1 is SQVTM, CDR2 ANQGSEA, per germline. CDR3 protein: CSLLDGEQFF. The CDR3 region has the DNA TGCAGCCTCTTGGACGGGGAGCAGTTCTTC.

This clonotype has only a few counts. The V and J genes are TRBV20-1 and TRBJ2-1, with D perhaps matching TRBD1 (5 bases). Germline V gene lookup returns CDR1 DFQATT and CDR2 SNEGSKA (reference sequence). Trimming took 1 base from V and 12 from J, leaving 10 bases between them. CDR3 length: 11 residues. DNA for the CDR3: TGCAGTGCTAGAGGGGGCCTCTGGCAGTTCTTC. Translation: CSARGGLWQFF.

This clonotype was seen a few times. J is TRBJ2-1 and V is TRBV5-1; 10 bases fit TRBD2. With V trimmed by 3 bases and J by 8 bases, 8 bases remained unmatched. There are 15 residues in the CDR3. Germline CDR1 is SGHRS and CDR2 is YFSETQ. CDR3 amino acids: CASSSPGLAIHEQFF. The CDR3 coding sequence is TGCGCCAGCAGCTCTCCGGGACTAGCGATCCATGAGCAGTTCTTC. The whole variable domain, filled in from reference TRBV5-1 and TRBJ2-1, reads KAGVTQTPRYLIKTRGQQVTLSCSPISGHRSVSWYQQTPGQGLQFLFEYFSETQRNKGNFPGRFSGRQFSNSRSEMNVSTLELGDSALYLCASSSPGLAIHEQFFGPGTRLTVL.

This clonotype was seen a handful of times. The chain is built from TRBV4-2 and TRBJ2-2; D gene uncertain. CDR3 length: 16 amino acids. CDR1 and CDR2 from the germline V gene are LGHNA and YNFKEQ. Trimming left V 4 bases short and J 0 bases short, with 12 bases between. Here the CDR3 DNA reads TGTGCCAGCAGCCTAAGCGACTCCACGAACACCGGGGAGCTGTTTTTT. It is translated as CASSLSDSTNTGELFF.

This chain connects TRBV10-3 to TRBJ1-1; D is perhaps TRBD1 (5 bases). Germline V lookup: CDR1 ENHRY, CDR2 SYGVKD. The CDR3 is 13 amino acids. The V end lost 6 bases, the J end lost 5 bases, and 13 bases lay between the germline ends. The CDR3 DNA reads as TGTGCCATCAGCGCTCAGGGTGGTACTGAAGCTTTCTTT. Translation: CAISAQGGTEAFF.

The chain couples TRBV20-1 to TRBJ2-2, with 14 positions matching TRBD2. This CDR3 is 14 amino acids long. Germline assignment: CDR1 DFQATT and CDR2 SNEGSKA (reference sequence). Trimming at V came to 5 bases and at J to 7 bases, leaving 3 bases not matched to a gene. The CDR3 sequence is CSAGTSGSVGELFF. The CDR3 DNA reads TGCAGTGCTGGGACTAGCGGGAGTGTCGGGGAGCTGTTTTTT.

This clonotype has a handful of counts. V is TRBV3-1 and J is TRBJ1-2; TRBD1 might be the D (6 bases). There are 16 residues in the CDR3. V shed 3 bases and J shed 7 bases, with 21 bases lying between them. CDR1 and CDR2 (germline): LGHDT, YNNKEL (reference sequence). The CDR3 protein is CASSHTGGNEYGGYTF. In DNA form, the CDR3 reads TGTGCCAGCAGCCACACTGGGGGCAATGAGTATGGTGGCTACACCTTC.

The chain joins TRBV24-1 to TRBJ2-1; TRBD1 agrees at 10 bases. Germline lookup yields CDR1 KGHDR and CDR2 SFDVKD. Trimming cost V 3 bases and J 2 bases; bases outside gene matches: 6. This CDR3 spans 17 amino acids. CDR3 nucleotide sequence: TGTGCCACCAGTGATCCGTCAGGGACAGGGGCCTACAATGAGCAGTTCTTC. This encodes CATSDPSGTGAYNEQFF.

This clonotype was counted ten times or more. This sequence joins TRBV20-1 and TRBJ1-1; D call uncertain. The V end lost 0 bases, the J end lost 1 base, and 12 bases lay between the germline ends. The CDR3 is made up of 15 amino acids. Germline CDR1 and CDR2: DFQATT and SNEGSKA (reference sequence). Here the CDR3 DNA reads TGCAGTGCTAGAGAAGAGGTCAGCTGGAACACTGAAGCTTTCTTT. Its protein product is CSAREEVSWNTEAFF.

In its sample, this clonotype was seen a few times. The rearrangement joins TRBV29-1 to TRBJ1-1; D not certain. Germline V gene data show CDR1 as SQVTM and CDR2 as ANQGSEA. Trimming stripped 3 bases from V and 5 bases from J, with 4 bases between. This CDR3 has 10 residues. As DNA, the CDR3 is TGCAGCGTTGACAGGACTGAAGCTTTCTTT. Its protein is CSVDRTEAFF.

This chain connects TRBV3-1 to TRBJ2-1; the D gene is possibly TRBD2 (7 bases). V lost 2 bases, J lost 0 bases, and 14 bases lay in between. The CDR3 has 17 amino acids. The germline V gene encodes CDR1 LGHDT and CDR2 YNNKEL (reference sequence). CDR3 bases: TGTGCCAGCAGCCAAATGGGGGGCGGGAGCTCCTACAATGAGCAGTTCTTC. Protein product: CASSQMGGGSSYNEQFF.

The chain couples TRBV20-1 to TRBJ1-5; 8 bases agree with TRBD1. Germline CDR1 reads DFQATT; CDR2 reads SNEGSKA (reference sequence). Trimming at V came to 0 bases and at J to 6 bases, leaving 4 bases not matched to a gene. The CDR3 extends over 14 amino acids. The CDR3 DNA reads TGCAGTGCTAGAGACAGGGGGCCTTCTCAGCCCCAGCATTTT. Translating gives CSARDRGPSQPQHF.

The DNA of the CDR3 is TGTGCCATCAGTAACCAAGAGACCCAGTACTTC. Residues: CAISNQETQYF. The chain links TRBV10-3 to TRBJ2-5, with D unresolved. CDR3 length: 11 amino acids. Germline-derived CDR1 and CDR2 are ENHRY and SYGVKD. V was pared by 5 bases and J by 0 bases, with 1 base between.

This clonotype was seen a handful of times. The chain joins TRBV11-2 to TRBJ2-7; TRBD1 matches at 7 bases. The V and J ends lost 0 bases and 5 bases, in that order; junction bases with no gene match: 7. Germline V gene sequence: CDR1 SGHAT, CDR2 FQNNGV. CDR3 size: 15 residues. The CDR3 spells CASSLELDRAHEQYV. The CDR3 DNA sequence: TGTGCCAGCAGCTTAGAACTAGACAGGGCCCACGAGCAGTACGTC.

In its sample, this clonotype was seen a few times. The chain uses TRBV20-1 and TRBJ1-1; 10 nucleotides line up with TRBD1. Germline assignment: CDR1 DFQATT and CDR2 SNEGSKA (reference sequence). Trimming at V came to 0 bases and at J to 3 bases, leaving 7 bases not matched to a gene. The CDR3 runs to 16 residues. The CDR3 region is CSARDAGTGVDTEAFF. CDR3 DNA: TGCAGTGCTAGAGATGCGGGGACAGGGGTCGACACTGAAGCTTTCTTT.

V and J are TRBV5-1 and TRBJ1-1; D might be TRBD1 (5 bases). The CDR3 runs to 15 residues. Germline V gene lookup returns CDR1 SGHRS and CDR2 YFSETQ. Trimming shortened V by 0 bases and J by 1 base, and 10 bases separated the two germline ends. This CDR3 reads CASSLAGRGNTEAFF. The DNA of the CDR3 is TGCGCCAGCAGCTTGGCAGGGCGGGGGAACACTGAAGCTTTCTTT.

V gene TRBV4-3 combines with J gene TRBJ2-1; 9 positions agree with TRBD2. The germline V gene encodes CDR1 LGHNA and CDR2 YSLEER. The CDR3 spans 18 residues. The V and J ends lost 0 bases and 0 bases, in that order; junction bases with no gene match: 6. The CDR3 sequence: CASSQDMAGGSSYNEQFF. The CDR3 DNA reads TGCGCCAGCAGCCAAGATATGGCGGGAGGGAGCTCCTACAATGAGCAGTTCTTC.

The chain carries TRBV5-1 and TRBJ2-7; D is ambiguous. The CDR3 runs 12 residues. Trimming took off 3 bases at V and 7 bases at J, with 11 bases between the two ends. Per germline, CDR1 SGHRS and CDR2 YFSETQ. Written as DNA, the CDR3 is TGCGCCAGCAGCTCAGAGCGTGGAGAGCAGTACGTC. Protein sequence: CASSSERGEQYV.

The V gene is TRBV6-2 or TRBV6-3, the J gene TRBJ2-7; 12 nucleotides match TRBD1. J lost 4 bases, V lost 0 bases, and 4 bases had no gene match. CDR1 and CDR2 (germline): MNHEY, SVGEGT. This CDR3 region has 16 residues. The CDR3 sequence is CASSYSGTGGAYEQYV. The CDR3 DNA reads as TGTGCCAGCAGTTACTCAGGGACAGGGGGCGCTTACGAGCAGTACGTC.

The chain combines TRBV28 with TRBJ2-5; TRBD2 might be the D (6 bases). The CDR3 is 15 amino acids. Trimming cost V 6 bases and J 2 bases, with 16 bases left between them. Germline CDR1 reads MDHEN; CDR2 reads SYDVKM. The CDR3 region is CASRSAGRTQETQYF. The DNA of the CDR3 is TGTGCCAGCAGATCCGCGGGACGGACGCAAGAGACCCAGTACTTC. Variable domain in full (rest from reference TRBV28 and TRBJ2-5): DVKVTQSSRYLVKRTGEKVFLECVQDMDHENMFWYRQDPGLGLRLIYFSYDVKMKEKGDIPEGYSVSREKKERFSLILESASTNQTSMYLCASRSAGRTQETQYFGPGTRLLVL.

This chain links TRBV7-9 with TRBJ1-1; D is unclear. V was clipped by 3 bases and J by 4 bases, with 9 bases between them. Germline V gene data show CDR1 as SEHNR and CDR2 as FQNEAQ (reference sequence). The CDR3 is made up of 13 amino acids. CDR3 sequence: CASSLISGTEAFF. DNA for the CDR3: TGTGCCAGCAGCTTGATTAGCGGCACTGAAGCTTTCTTT.

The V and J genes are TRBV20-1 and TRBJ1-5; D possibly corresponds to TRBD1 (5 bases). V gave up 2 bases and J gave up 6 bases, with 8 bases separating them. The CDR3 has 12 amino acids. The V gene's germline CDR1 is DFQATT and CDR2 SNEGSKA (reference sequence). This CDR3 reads CSARQGGQPQHF. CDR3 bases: TGCAGTGCTAGACAGGGAGGTCAGCCCCAGCATTTT.